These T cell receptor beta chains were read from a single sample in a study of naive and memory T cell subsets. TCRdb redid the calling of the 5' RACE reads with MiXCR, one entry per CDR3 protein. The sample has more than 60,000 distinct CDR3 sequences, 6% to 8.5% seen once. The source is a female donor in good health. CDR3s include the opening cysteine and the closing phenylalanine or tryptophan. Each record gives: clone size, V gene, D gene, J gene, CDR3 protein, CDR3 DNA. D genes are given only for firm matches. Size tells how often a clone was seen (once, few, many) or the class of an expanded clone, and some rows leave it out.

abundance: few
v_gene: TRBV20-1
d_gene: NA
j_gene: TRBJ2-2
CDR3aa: CSARDRIGGNTGELFF
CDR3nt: TGCAGTGCTAGAGATCGTATCGGGGGGAACACCGGGGAGCTGTTTTTT

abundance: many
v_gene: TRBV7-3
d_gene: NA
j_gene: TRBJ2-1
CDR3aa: CASSPSSSYNEQFF
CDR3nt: TGTGCCAGCAGTCCTAGCTCCTCCTACAATGAGCAGTTCTTC

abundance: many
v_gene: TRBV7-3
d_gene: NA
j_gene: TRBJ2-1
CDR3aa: CASSLVGVGWTEDNEQFF
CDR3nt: TGTGCCAGCAGCTTAGTGGGGGTTGGATGGACAGAGGACAATGAGCAGTTCTTC

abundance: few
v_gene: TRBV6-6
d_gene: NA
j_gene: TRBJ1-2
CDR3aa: CASSNGGGSYGYTF
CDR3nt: TGTGCCAGCTCCAACGGGGGGGGATCCTATGGCTACACCTTC

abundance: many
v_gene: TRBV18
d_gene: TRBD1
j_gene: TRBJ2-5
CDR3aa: CASLSDRGQETQYF
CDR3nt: TGTGCCAGCTTATCGGACAGGGGGCAAGAGACCCAGTACTTC

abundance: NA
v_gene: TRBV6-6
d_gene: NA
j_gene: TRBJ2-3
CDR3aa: CASSPLGGGPPDTQYF
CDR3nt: TGTGCCAGCAGCCCCCTGGGGGGGGGGCCCCCAGATACGCAGTATTTT

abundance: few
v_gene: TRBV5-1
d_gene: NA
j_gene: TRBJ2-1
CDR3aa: CASTSRAPLANNEQFF
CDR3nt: TGCGCCAGTACCAGCCGGGCCCCGCTAGCTAACAATGAGCAGTTCTTC

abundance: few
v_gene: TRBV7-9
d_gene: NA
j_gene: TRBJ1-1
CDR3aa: CASSHPKDRRNTEAFF
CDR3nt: TGTGCCAGCAGCCACCCGAAAGACAGGCGGAACACTGAAGCTTTCTTT

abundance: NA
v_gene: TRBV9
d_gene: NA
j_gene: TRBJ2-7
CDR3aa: CASSVYSLGEQYF
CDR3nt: TGTGCCAGCAGCGTTTACAGCCTAGGAGAGCAGTACTTC

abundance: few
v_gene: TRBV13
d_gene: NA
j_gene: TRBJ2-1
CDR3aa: CASSPLSERYNEQFF
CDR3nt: TGTGCCAGCAGCCCCCTTAGTGAACGCTACAATGAGCAGTTCTTC

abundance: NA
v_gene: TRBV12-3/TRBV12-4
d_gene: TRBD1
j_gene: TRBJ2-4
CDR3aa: CASSIKGAVVAAKNIQYF
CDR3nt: TGTGCCAGCAGTATTAAGGGGGCCGTTGTGGCAGCCAAAAACATTCAGTACTTC

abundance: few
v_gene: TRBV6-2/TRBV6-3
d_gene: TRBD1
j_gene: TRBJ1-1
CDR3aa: CASSKPGTGGSTEAFF
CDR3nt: TGTGCCAGCAGTAAACCCGGGACAGGGGGCTCCACTGAAGCTTTCTTT